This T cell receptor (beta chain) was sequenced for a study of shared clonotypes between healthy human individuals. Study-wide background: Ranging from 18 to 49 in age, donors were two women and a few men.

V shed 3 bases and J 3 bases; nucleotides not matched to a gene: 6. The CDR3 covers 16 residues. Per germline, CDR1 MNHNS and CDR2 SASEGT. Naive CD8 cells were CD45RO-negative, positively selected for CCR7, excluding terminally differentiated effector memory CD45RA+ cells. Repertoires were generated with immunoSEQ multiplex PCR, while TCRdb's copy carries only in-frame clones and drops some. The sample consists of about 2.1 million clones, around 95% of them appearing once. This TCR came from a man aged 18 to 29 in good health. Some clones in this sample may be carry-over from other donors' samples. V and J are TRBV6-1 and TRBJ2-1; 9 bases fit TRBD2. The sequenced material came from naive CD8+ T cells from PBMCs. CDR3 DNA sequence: TGTGCCAGCAGTGAGTGGGGGCGGGAGGGCTACAATGAGCAGTTCTTC. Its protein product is CASSEWGREGYNEQFF.